Listed below are T cell receptor beta chains from one sample, sequenced in a study of blood T cells in healthy people across ages. TCRdb passed the 5' RACE reads through MiXCR, listing each CDR3 protein once. Among about 1.6 million distinct CDR3 sequences listed, about 32% were seen once. Sequenced sample: blood. These receptors all come from a woman aged 25 to 39 in good health. The CDR3 runs from the conserved cysteine through the conserved F or W. A D gene is named only where the DNA matches it firmly. A clone size is listed for some rows: how often the clone was seen (once, few, many), or a class if it is expanded.

TRBJ2-6	TRBV5-1	-	-	TGCGCCAGCAGCTCACGGTGGGCTCGGGCCAACGTCCTGACTTTC	CASSSRWARANVLTF
TRBJ2-7	TRBV5-1	many	-	TGCGCCAGCAGTTCCGGGGATTCCGGCGAGCAGTACTTC	CASSSGDSGEQYF
TRBJ2-3	TRBV24-1	-	TRBD1	TGTGCCACCAGTGATCGGGACAGACACGGTTCAGATACGCAGTATTTT	CATSDRDRHGSDTQYF
TRBJ2-4	TRBV20-1	-	TRBD2	TGCAGTGCTAGGTCCTCAGGGCGGGGGGGCCTCGGCATTCAGTACTTC	CSARSSGRGGLGIQYF
TRBJ1-5	TRBV20-1	many	-	TGCAGTGCTAGAGAAGGTGTTAGCAATCAGCCCCAGCATTTT	CSAREGVSNQPQHF
TRBJ1-2	TRBV7-2	few	-	TGTGCCAGCAGCTCGGGGGTCATTGGCTACACCTTC	CASSSGVIGYTF
TRBJ2-1	TRBV27	few	-	TGTGCCACCCTCGGCCATTCGGGTGAGCAGTTCTTC	CATLGHSGEQFF
TRBJ2-5	TRBV19	-	TRBD2	TGTGCCAGAACTCAGGGGACTAGCGGGGGGAGGGAGACCCAGTACTTC	CARTQGTSGGRETQYF
TRBJ2-7	TRBV20-1	-	-	TGCAGTGCTAGAAAAAGGTCGGAGGGGCCCTACGAGCAGTACTTC	CSARKRSEGPYEQYF
TRBJ2-7	TRBV7-2	-	-	TGTGCCAGCAGCTTAGCGGCACAGCCTCCCTACGAGCAGTACTTC	CASSLAAQPPYEQYF
TRBJ2-7	TRBV20-1	few	-	TGCAGTGCTAGCAGTAACAGGGCCCACGAGCAGTACTTC	CSASSNRAHEQYF
TRBJ2-7	TRBV20-1	-	-	TGCAGTGCTAGGGGACATACCTACGAGCAGTACTTC	CSARGHTYEQYF
TRBJ2-7	TRBV13	few	TRBD1	TGTGCCACCAATACAGGGGGATCCGCTCGAGAGCAGTACTTC	CATNTGGSAREQYF
TRBJ1-1	TRBV27	-	-	TGTGCCAGCAGTTTATATAAATCCATGAACACTGAAGCTTTCTTT	CASSLYKSMNTEAFF
TRBJ2-1	TRBV5-1	-	TRBD2	TGCGCCCGCAGCTTGTCTAGCGGATTAGGGTATGAGCAGTTCTTC	CARSLSSGLGYEQFF
TRBJ2-1	TRBV5-6	-	-	TGTGCCAGCAGCTTGGCCGTCGGGGAAGCCTACAATGAGCAGTTCTTC	CASSLAVGEAYNEQFF
TRBJ1-1	TRBV7-9	few	-	TGTGCCAGCAGCTTAGTGCTGGGGGCGAACACTGAAGCTTTCTTT	CASSLVLGANTEAFF
TRBJ1-2	TRBV6-5	few	-	TGTGCCAGCAGTACCCCAGGGGAAGGCTACACCTTC	CASSTPGEGYTF
TRBJ2-5	TRBV11-2	few	-	TGTGCCAGCAGCTTAGGAGCCCCACAGGGCCAAGAGACCCAGTACTTC	CASSLGAPQGQETQYF
TRBJ1-5	TRBV14	-	-	TGTGCCAGCAGCCAAGGCCTAAACAATCAGCCCCAGCATTTT	CASSQGLNNQPQHF
TRBJ1-1	TRBV20-1	few	TRBD1	TGCAGTGCTACCTGGGACAGGGAAACCACTGAAGCTTTCTTT	CSATWDRETTEAFF
TRBJ2-3	TRBV29-1	few	TRBD2	TGCAACGCCTGGACTAGCGGGGGCTCACATACGCAGTATTTT	CNAWTSGGSHTQYF
TRBJ2-3	TRBV5-1	-	TRBD2	TGCGCCAGCAGCTTTGGTAGACTAGCGGGACAACTCGCAGATACGCAGTATTTT	CASSFGRLAGQLADTQYF
TRBJ2-5	TRBV5-1	-	TRBD1	TGCGCCAGCAGCGACGGGACAGGGCTTTCTGGGGAGACCCAGTACTTC	CASSDGTGLSGETQYF
TRBJ1-2	TRBV20-1	-	-	TGCAGTGCTATGAAATCCCTAGATGGCTACACCTTC	CSAMKSLDGYTF
TRBJ1-4	TRBV27	-	-	TGTGCCAGAAAGGGGGGAAAACTGTTTTTT	CARKGGKLFF
TRBJ1-2	TRBV27	few	-	TGTGCCAGCAGTTCCGGGACACATGGCTACACCTTC	CASSSGTHGYTF
TRBJ2-4	TRBV15	-	-	TGTGCCACCAGCAGAGGATCTGTAGACATTCAGTACTTC	CATSRGSVDIQYF
TRBJ2-5	TRBV6-2/TRBV6-3	few	TRBD2	TGTGCCAGCAGCTATCGGGAGGGCCAAGAGACCCAGTACTTC	CASSYREGQETQYF
TRBJ1-4	TRBV2	once	TRBD1	TGTGCCAGCATTGAAGGGACAGGGGGTGAAAAACTGTTTTTT	CASIEGTGGEKLFF
TRBJ1-4	TRBV11-2	few	-	TGTGCCAGCAGCTTAGCGGCGGGGGCAAGTGAAAAACTGTTTTTT	CASSLAAGASEKLFF
TRBJ1-5	TRBV4-1	-	TRBD1	TGCGCCAGCAGCCCAGGGGGGTTGAGGGGCGGCAATCAGCCCCAGCATTTT	CASSPGGLRGGNQPQHF
TRBJ2-7	TRBV29-1	many	TRBD1	TGCAGCGTCCTCGGGGACAGGGGGATCTCCTACGAGCAGTACTTC	CSVLGDRGISYEQYF
TRBJ2-1	TRBV3-1	-	-	TGTGCCAGCAGCCTCTATGGGGAGGACAATGAGCAGTTCTTC	CASSLYGEDNEQFF
TRBJ2-7	TRBV28	-	-	TGTGCCAGCACCCTAACGGGGCAAACCTACGAGCAGGACTTC	CASTLTGQTYEQDF
TRBJ1-2	TRBV5-1	-	-	TGCGCCAGCAGCTTGGGTGGGCAGCGGGAAAATGGCTACACCTTC	CASSLGGQRENGYTF
TRBJ2-3	TRBV27	many	TRBD1	TGTGCCAGCAGTTTATCGACAGGGGGCACAGATACGCAGTATTTT	CASSLSTGGTDTQYF
TRBJ1-1	TRBV29-1	-	TRBD1	TGCAGCGTCGGGCGATACCGGGACAGACCGAACACTGAAGCTTTCTTT	CSVGRYRDRPNTEAFF
TRBJ2-1	TRBV6-2/TRBV6-3	few	-	TGTGCCAGCAGTTACCTCGAACGAACGGGTGACGAGCAGTTCTTC	CASSYLERTGDEQFF
TRBJ1-2	TRBV7-9	-	-	TGTGCCAGCAGCTACCATCGGCCCTTGGATGGCTACACCTTC	CASSYHRPLDGYTF
TRBJ2-7	TRBV20-1	-	TRBD1	TGCAGTGCTAGAGGTCGGCCAGGGGGTACCTACGAGCAGTACTTC	CSARGRPGGTYEQYF
TRBJ1-6	TRBV4-1	few	-	TGCGCCAGCAGCCAAGATCTGGGGGGTGGGTCACCCCTCCACTTT	CASSQDLGGGSPLHF
TRBJ2-1	TRBV5-6	many	TRBD2	TGTGCCAGCAGCTTGTCGCTAGCGGGGTCACAGTTCTTC	CASSLSLAGSQFF